The 6 T cell receptor beta chains presented below share a single source sample, sequenced in a study of beta chain features in type 1 diabetes (dated by TCRdb to the late 2010s). Receptors were amplified or captured by the immunoSEQ multiplex PCR assay. The entire amount of isolated RNA was reverse transcribed using the High Capacity cDNA Reverse Transcription Kit, so the sequenced TCRB transcripts were expressed ones. The table comes from immuneACCESS by way of TCRdb, which keeps in-frame sequences with V and J called. Part of the clones is missing from these tables; in studies checked, under half for an unresolved V gene and the rest for unknown reasons. The sample table records roughly 450,000 clones; approximately 13% of these occur just once. The ten largest clones represent about 0.04% of the sample. The sequencing input was naive CD4+ T cells from blood. The cell subset or site label here, explained by the study, means: true naive CD4+ T cells. The receptor source for this set is a man aged 30 to 39 in good health.

There are a few counts of this clone. V gene TRBV30 combines with J gene TRBJ1-1, with D maybe TRBD1 (5 bases). Germline loops: CDR1 GTSNPN, CDR2 SVGIG (reference sequence). The CDR3 is 17 amino acids. V dropped 4 bases and J dropped 7 bases, with 28 bases sitting between them. The CDR3: CAWMRTSGKGRRFEAFF. The CDR3 DNA sequence: TGTGCCTGGATGAGGACTTCAGGGAAGGGAAGAAGATTTGAAGCTTTCTTT.

This clone was detected a few times. This rearrangement joins TRBV30 to TRBJ2-7; TRBD1 agrees at 11 bases. V shed 0 bases, J shed 9 bases, and the junction held 4 bases outside the gene matches. The germline V gene has CDR1 GTSNPN and CDR2 SVGIG (reference sequence). This CDR3 has 13 residues. The CDR3 sequence is CAWSVRDRGVQYV. The DNA of the CDR3 is TGTGCCTGGAGTGTACGGGACAGGGGGGTGCAGTACGTC.

This clone was detected ten times or more. The chain combines TRBV10-3 with TRBJ1-4, with TRBD1 as a possible D gene (6 bases). Germline V gene lookup returns CDR1 ENHRY and CDR2 SYGVKD. CDR3 size: 13 residues. The V gene lost 8 bases and the J gene lost 7 bases, with 14 bases spanning the gap. DNA of the CDR3: TGTGCCATCGCGGCGGACAGTGGTGAAAAACTGTTTTTT. This translates into CAIAADSGEKLFF.

J is TRBJ1-5 and V is TRBV7-9; no clear D. The V end was cut by 5 bases, the J end by 4 bases, with 6 bases between. Germline loops: CDR1 SEHNR, CDR2 FQNEAQ (reference sequence). The CDR3 sequence is 12 residues long. CDR3 amino acids: CASSLSNQPQHF. CDR3 coding DNA: TGTGCCAGCAGCCTCTCTAATCAGCCCCAGCATTTT.

The rearrangement joins TRBV30 to TRBJ2-1, with D perhaps TRBD1 (6 bases). Germline CDR1 is GTSNPN and CDR2 is SVGIG (reference sequence). The ends were cut back, 3 bases at V and 7 bases at J, with 10 bases in the middle. This CDR3 spans 12 amino acids. The chain's CDR3 is CAWRFDRNEQFF. For the CDR3, the DNA is TGTGCCTGGAGGTTCGACAGGAATGAGCAGTTCTTC.

V gene TRBV6-5 combines with J gene TRBJ1-1; D perhaps matches TRBD1 (6 bases). The CDR3 spans 14 residues. V lost 0 bases and J 6 bases, leaving 11 bases between the germline ends. Germline lookup yields CDR1 MNHEY and CDR2 SVGAGI. The CDR3 protein is CASSYSGGHAEAFF. In DNA, the CDR3 is TGTGCCAGCAGTTACTCCGGGGGACACGCTGAAGCTTTCTTT.